The entry that follows covers one TCR beta chain sequence. Only a few counts were recorded for this clonotype. Its binding antigen is unknown. Base qualities are not recorded, but no much larger clone differs from it by a single base. Data came from an Illumina HiSeq 1500. In TCRdb, the public reads were trimmed at Q25 with fastp and aligned with MiXCR, with productive beta chains retained. Each entry is one CDR3 protein sequence, shown with its most common DNA and genes. For this sample there are about 130,000 distinct CDR3 sequences; more than 20% appear just once. Of the sample, 30% to 40% falls within the top ten clones. The source of the sample is a study of T cell repertoires in cytomegalovirus infection (dated by TCRdb to between 2019 and 2020). General notes on the study: Donor HLA type was relevant to the analysis, because carriage of CMV infection together with the matching HLA type was indicated by public TCR beta signatures.

Paper-wide results and their limitations: The ex vivo response was dominated by HLA-C-restricted CMV-specific TCR beta clonotypes, and the single most frequent clonotype in two of eight donors was supplied by these HLA-C-restricted clonotypes. In both this cohort and an independent cohort of approximately 350 donors, the cumulative frequency of public TCR beta family members distinguished carriers of CMV infection plus the relevant HLA type.

Looking up the germline V gene yields CDR1 SGHVT and CDR2 SQSDAQ. The CDR3 starts with the cysteine, ends with the phenylalanine, and has 14 residues. CDR3 DNA is the only sequence kept; it has 42 bases, read in frame from the first base. Between the V and J ends, shortened by 8 bases and 4 bases respectively, the junction contains 15 bases. The receptor was derived from a human donor in good health (CMV status not recorded). Some clones in this sample may be carry-over from other donors' samples. The rearranged segments are TRBV7-4 and TRBJ1-5; TRBD1 is possibly the D segment (5 matching bases). The sample consisted of PBMCs, sequenced either directly or after in vitro stimulation (not recorded which). In nucleotides, the sequence is TGTGCCAGCGGCGCCGGGGCCGGGAATCAGCCCCAGCATTTT. Its protein product is CASGAGAGNQPQHF.